What follows are 25 T cell receptor beta chains derived from one specimen sequenced in a study of T cell responses to AZD1222 COVID-19 vaccine. TCRdb keeps only in-frame clones here, not all; method: immunoSEQ multiplex PCR. The sample holds roughly 100,000 clones, more than 70% seen once. The sequences come from peripheral blood, collected on day 0 of AZD1222 vaccination. The receptors were sampled from an adult in good health.

The V call is TRBV25-1, the J call TRBJ1-1; 7 bases align to TRBD1. Germline lookup yields CDR1 MGHDK and CDR2 SYGVNS. Trimming took 4 bases from V and 3 from J; bases not matched to a gene: 5. This CDR3 is built from 14 residues. The CDR3 reads CASSGIQGDTEAFF. The CDR3 region has the DNA TGTGCCAGCAGTGGAATTCAGGGGGACACTGAAGCTTTCTTT.

Written as DNA, the CDR3 is TGTGCCAGCAGCCATTCCAGGACTGAAGCTTTCTTT. Translated, it gives CASSHSRTEAFF. The genes are TRBV3-1 (or the pseudogene TRBV3-2) and TRBJ1-1; D unresolved. This CDR3 contains 12 residues. V was trimmed by 3 bases and J by 5 bases, leaving 7 bases between them. Germline CDR1 is LGHDT and CDR2 is YNNKEL (reference sequence).

This clone was seen a handful of times. CDR3 loop: CASSIPGYSNQPQHF. CDR3 DNA: TGTGCCAGTAGTATACCGGGGTATAGCAATCAGCCCCAGCATTTT. The chain has TRBV19 and TRBJ1-5; D gene ambiguous. Looked up from germline, CDR1 is LNHDA and CDR2 is SQIVND (reference sequence). With 2 bases removed from V and 0 bases from J, the gap between germline ends came to 8 bases. The CDR3 totals 15 residues.

The rearrangement links TRBV29-1 to TRBJ2-7; 8 nucleotides line up with TRBD1. The CDR3 is made up of 17 amino acids. Germline V gene data show CDR1 as SQVTM and CDR2 as ANQGSEA. J lost 2 bases, V lost 5 bases, and 17 bases had no gene match. The CDR3 protein is CSVTSGGAGMKTYEQYF. CDR3 nucleotide sequence: TGCAGCGTTACTTCAGGGGGCGCTGGGATGAAAACCTACGAGCAGTACTTC.

This chain joins TRBV2 and TRBJ1-1; D is unresolved. Germline CDR1 SNHLY, CDR2 FYNNEI. The CDR3 contains 14 residues. V lost 6 bases and J 0 bases, leaving 11 bases between the germline ends. The CDR3: CASREHQMNTEAFF. The CDR3 bases are TGTGCCAGCAGAGAACATCAAATGAACACTGAAGCTTTCTTT.

The chain employs TRBV2 and TRBJ1-1, with D unclear. Germline values: CDR1 SNHLY, CDR2 FYNNEI. V was clipped by 7 bases and J by 1 base, with 13 bases between them. There are 14 residues in the CDR3. CDR3 nucleotide sequence: TGTGCCAGCACTTGGGCCTTAGGGAACACTGAAGCTTTCTTT. It translates to CASTWALGNTEAFF.

This chain uses TRBV27 with TRBJ2-7; D gene uncertain. Germline V CDR1 and CDR2: MNHEY, SMNVEV (reference sequence). This CDR3 spans 13 amino acids. Deletions cut 0 bases from V and 7 bases from J, with 10 bases between. The CDR3 region has the DNA TGTGCCAGCAGTTTATCGGTCGGAAGTGAGCAGTACGTC. Protein: CASSLSVGSEQYV.

This chain links TRBV19 with TRBJ2-2, with 10 bases aligning to TRBD1. Germline loops: CDR1 LNHDA, CDR2 SQIVND (reference sequence). The CDR3 totals 16 residues. V dropped 6 bases and J dropped 5; count of bases not matched to a gene: 9. DNA for the CDR3: TGTGCCAGTAGGGGGCCCTCGGGACAGGGGACCGGGGAGCTGTTTTTT. Translated: CASRGPSGQGTGELFF. Complete variable domain (other parts from reference TRBV19 and TRBJ2-2): DGGITQSPKYLFRKEGQNVTLSCEQNLNHDAMYWYRQDPGQGLRLIYYSQIVNDFQKGDIAEGYSVSREKKESFPLTVTSAQKNPTAFYLCASRGPSGQGTGELFFGEGSRLTVL.

The rearrangement uses TRBV5-1 and TRBJ2-3; D tentatively fits TRBD1 or TRBD2 (5 bases each). The V end was cut by 2 bases, the J end by 0 bases, with 16 bases between. The CDR3 has 17 residues. Germline values: CDR1 SGHRS, CDR2 YFSETQ. DNA for the CDR3: TGCGCCAGCAGCTTACGTCCGGGACGTGCTAGCACAGATACGCAGTATTTT. The encoded protein is CASSLRPGRASTDTQYF. Full variable domain (missing parts from reference TRBV5-1 and TRBJ2-3): KAGVTQTPRYLIKTRGQQVTLSCSPISGHRSVSWYQQTPGQGLQFLFEYFSETQRNKGNFPGRFSGRQFSNSRSEMNVSTLELGDSALYLCASSLRPGRASTDTQYFGPGTRLTVL.

This clone has just one count. The rearrangement links TRBV12-5 to TRBJ1-5; tentatively, D is TRBD1 (6 bases). The length of the CDR3 is 14 residues. V shed 1 base and J shed 6 bases, with 10 bases lying between them. Looked up from germline, CDR1 is LGHNT and CDR2 is FRNRAP. The CDR3 spells CASGLATGLQPQHF. CDR3 DNA sequence: TGTGCTAGTGGTTTGGCCACAGGGCTTCAGCCCCAGCATTTT.

The J gene is TRBJ1-1, the V gene TRBV7-9; a weak D match, TRBD1 (6 bases). The CDR3 is 13 residues long. CDR1 and CDR2 from the germline V gene are SEHNR and FQNEAQ (reference sequence). The V end lost 4 bases, the J end lost 4 bases, and 10 bases lay between the germline ends. The CDR3 bases are TGTGCCAGCAGCTCACAACAGGGCACTGAAGCTTTCTTT. Its translation is CASSSQQGTEAFF.

This sequence joins TRBV3-1 (or the pseudogene TRBV3-2) and TRBJ2-1; D possibly corresponds to TRBD2 (6 bases). With 5 bases removed from V and 8 bases from J, the gap between germline ends came to 16 bases. Germline V gene data show CDR1 as LGHDT and CDR2 as YNNKEL (reference sequence). This CDR3 is 14 amino acids long. In DNA, the CDR3 is TGTGCCAGCAGCAGACTAGACCCTTCGGATGAGCAGTTCTTC. Its protein product is CASSRLDPSDEQFF.

A single count supports this clone. The chain carries TRBV19 and TRBJ1-2; the match to TRBD1 covers 8 bases. With 7 bases clipped from V and 4 bases from J, the junction kept 17 bases outside the gene matches. Germline V gene sequence: CDR1 LNHDA, CDR2 SQIVND (reference sequence). The CDR3 is 17 residues long. This CDR3 reads CASKRRQQGGSSYGYTF. CDR3 in DNA: TGTGCCAGTAAAAGGAGGCAACAGGGGGGGTCGAGCTATGGCTACACCTTC.

This chain links TRBV7-9 with TRBJ1-1, with D possibly matching TRBD1 (5 bases). The CDR3 is 13 residues long. The germline CDR1 and CDR2 sequences are SEHNR and FQNEAQ (reference sequence). The V and J ends lost 1 base and 6 bases respectively, with 9 bases between them. The CDR3 nucleotides read TGTGCCAGCAGCTTAGGCTCAGGGTCTGAAGCTTTCTTT. Translated, it gives CASSLGSGSEAFF.

J is TRBJ1-5 and V is TRBV3-1 (or the pseudogene TRBV3-2), with D perhaps TRBD1 (6 bases). This CDR3 comprises 15 residues. Germline V gene sequence: CDR1 LGHDT, CDR2 YNNKEL (reference sequence). V dropped 4 bases and J dropped 9 bases, with 19 bases sitting between them. CDR3 DNA: TGTGCCAGCAGCCCTGACGGGGGGGCCAGTCGGCCCCAGCATTTT. Protein: CASSPDGGASRPQHF.

The chain is built from TRBV12-3 or TRBV12-4 and TRBJ1-5; D possibly corresponds to TRBD1 (6 bases). V gave up 7 bases and J gave up 7 bases, with 14 bases separating them. This CDR3 has 13 residues. Written as DNA, the CDR3 is TGTGCCAGCACCACAGGGCTGGGGCAGCCCCAGCATTTT. This codes for CASTTGLGQPQHF.

The chain carries TRBV3-1 (or the pseudogene TRBV3-2) and TRBJ2-2, with 15 bases that match TRBD2. Germline CDR1 LGHDT, CDR2 YNNKEL (reference sequence). This CDR3 has 19 amino acids. Trimming took 4 bases from V and 9 from J; bases not matched to a gene: 15. CDR3 amino acids: CASSPGLAGGQSKNRELFF. The DNA of the CDR3 is TGTGCCAGCAGCCCCGGACTAGCGGGAGGGCAAAGTAAAAACCGGGAGCTGTTTTTT.

Only one count was recorded for this clone. The gene calls are TRBV7-9 and TRBJ2-1; TRBD1 matches 8 bases. Trimming at V came to 5 bases and at J to 13 bases, leaving 7 bases not matched to a gene. The CDR3 is made up of 12 amino acids. The germline CDR1 and CDR2 sequences are SEHNR and FQNEAQ (reference sequence). In nucleotides, the CDR3 is TGTGCCAGCAGCACACCGGACAGGGTCCAGTTCTTC. It yields the protein CASSTPDRVQFF. Based on the CDR3 plus reference TRBV7-9 and TRBJ2-1, the full variable domain is DTGVSQNPRHKITKRGQNVTFRCDPISEHNRLYWYRQTLGQGPEFLTYFQNEAQLEKSRLLSDRFSAERPKGSFSTLEIQRTEQGDSAMYLCASSTPDRVQFFGPGTRLTVL.

This chain links TRBV9 with TRBJ1-6, with D uncertain. The length of the CDR3 is 12 residues. Looked up from germline, CDR1 is SGDLS and CDR2 is YYNGEE. Trimming shortened V by 0 bases and J by 7 bases, and 2 bases separated the two germline ends. The CDR3 sequence is CASSVENSPLHF. In nucleotides, the CDR3 is TGTGCCAGCAGCGTAGAGAATTCACCCCTCCACTTT. Full variable domain (missing parts from reference TRBV9 and TRBJ1-6): DSGVTQTPKHLITATGQRVTLRCSPRSGDLSVYWYQQSLDQGLQFLIQYYNGEERAKGNILERFSAQQFPDLHSELNLSSLELGDSALYFCASSVENSPLHFGNGTRLTVT.

V usage is TRBV4-3 and J usage is TRBJ2-1, with 9 bases that match TRBD2. V lost 4 bases to trimming and J lost 1 base; unmatched junction nucleotides: 14. Germline assignment: CDR1 LGHNA and CDR2 YSLEER. The CDR3 is 19 residues long. The CDR3 DNA reads as TGCGCCAGCAGCCGAGGGGTGGCGGGTGCGGGAGGGTCCTACAATGAGCAGTTCTTC. This sequence encodes CASSRGVAGAGGSYNEQFF.

A single count supports this clone. The genes are TRBV28 and TRBJ2-2, with 7 bases lining up with TRBD1. The CDR3 has 16 residues. Looked up from germline, CDR1 is MDHEN and CDR2 is SYDVKM. J was trimmed by 5 bases and V by 4 bases; bases with no gene match: 10. CDR3 amino acids: CASSYQTGLGTGELFF. The CDR3 coding sequence is TGTGCCAGCAGTTACCAGACAGGGTTGGGTACCGGGGAGCTGTTTTTT.

This chain links TRBV4-3 with TRBJ1-2; 7 positions agree with TRBD1. The CDR3 extends over 15 amino acids. J lost 4 bases, V lost 0 bases, and 5 bases had no gene match. Germline V gene sequence: CDR1 LGHNA, CDR2 YSLEER. Here the CDR3 reads CASSQEVGTAYGYTF. DNA of the CDR3: TGCGCCAGCAGCCAAGAGGTGGGGACAGCCTATGGCTACACCTTC.

The chain is built from TRBV5-6 and TRBJ2-6; no reliable D call. Germline V gene lookup returns CDR1 SGHDT and CDR2 YYEEEE. Trimming stripped 1 base from V and 4 bases from J, with 3 bases between. The CDR3 sequence is 13 residues long. The CDR3 region is CASSLFGANVLTF. CDR3 sequence (DNA): TGTGCCAGCAGCTTGTTCGGGGCCAACGTCCTGACTTTC.

The J gene is TRBJ2-5, the V gene TRBV7-9; D could derive from TRBD1 or TRBD2 (5 bases each). CDR1 and CDR2 (germline): SEHNR, FQNEAQ (reference sequence). There are 17 residues in the CDR3. The V end was cut by 1 base, the J end by 4 bases, with 19 bases between. The CDR3 protein is CASSLVGQSGRGETQYF. The CDR3 DNA reads TGTGCCAGCAGCTTAGTAGGGCAGTCGGGACGGGGAGAGACCCAGTACTTC.

The genes are TRBV23-1 and TRBJ1-2, with 9 bases that match TRBD1. TRBV23-1 qualifies as an ORF whose function is uncertain. V gave up 6 bases and J gave up 2 bases; unmatched junction bases: 7. This CDR3 is built from 15 residues. DNA of the CDR3: TGCGCCAGCAGCGATACCGGGACAGGGAACTATGGCTACACCTTC. Residues: CASSDTGTGNYGYTF.